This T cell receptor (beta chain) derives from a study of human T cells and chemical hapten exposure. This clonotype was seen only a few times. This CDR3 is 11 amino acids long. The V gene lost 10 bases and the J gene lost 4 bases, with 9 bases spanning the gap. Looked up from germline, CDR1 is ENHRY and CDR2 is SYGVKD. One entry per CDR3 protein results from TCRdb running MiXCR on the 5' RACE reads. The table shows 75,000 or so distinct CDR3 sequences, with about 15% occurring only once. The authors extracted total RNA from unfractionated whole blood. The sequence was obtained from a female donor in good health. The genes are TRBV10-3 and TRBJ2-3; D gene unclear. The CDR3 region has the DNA TGTGCCACCCAGGCGGCAGATACGCAGTATTTT. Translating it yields CATQAADTQYF.